This T cell receptor (beta chain) was retrieved from a study of T cells in Graves' hyperthyroidism and ophthalmopathy. This clonotype was found many times. With 6 bases removed from V and 8 bases from J, the gap between germline ends came to 17 bases. The CDR3 has 14 amino acids. Germline V gives CDR1 MNHNS, CDR2 SASEGT. This sample holds PBMCs from approximately 9 ml fresh peripheral blood. Researchers amplified the TCR beta CDR3 regions from RNA transcripts. First-round RT-PCR with HTBI primers amplified the TCR CDR3 region. Via MiXCR, TCRdb re-called the multiplex PCR reads, giving one row per CDR3 protein. The sample records a few hundred thousand distinct CDR3 sequences, roughly 14% being singletons.

The chain carries TRBV6-1 and TRBJ2-1; the D gene is possibly TRBD2 (7 bases). The sample taken for sequencing was blood. This receptor was identified in a woman aged 40 to 55 with Graves' hyperthyroidism that later progressed to Graves' ophthalmopathy. The CDR3 protein is CASRIPAGADEQFF. DNA for the CDR3: TGTGCCAGCAGAATTCCCGCGGGGGCCGATGAGCAGTTCTTC.